This TCR beta chain was captured by sequencing in a study of shared clonotypes between healthy human individuals. Produced via immunoSEQ multiplex PCR; TCRdb's table is partial and in-frame only. The data hold 1 million to 1.3 million clones, with around 78% observed a single time. The CDR3 spans 11 residues. The V and J ends lost 7 bases and 5 bases, in that order; junction bases with no gene match: 4. Per germline, CDR1 SQVTM and CDR2 ANQGSEA. The clonotype comes from a man aged 18-30 years in good health. Some clones in this sample may be carry-over from other donors' samples. The sequenced material came from memory CD4+ T cells from PBMCs. Subset defined: CD45RA-negative fraction. The genes are TRBV29-1 and TRBJ2-5; TRBD1 matches 7 bases. Here the CDR3 DNA reads TGCAGCGCAGACAGGGCTGAGACCCAGTACTTC. As protein: CSADRAETQYF.